The present T cell receptor (beta chain) was sequenced within a study of blood T cell repertoires in COVID-19. At the level of the study: Material from acute and convalescent COVID-19 was sourced from the United States, Italy and Spain.

The CDR3 is made up of 11 amino acids. Trimming pared 5 bases from V and 10 bases from J, leaving 11 bases between. The germline V gene has CDR1 LNHDA and CDR2 SQIVND (reference sequence). Sequencing was performed with immunoSEQ multiplex PCR; in TCRdb, only in-frame clones are kept and a portion is missing. Of roughly 120,000 clones in the sample, over 85% were seen once. The clonotype was recovered from a man aged 55 to 70 with COVID-19, enrolled during active disease. Material: peripheral blood. The chain recombines TRBV19 with TRBJ1-1; D not certain. This CDR3 reads CASSLPSSAFF. The CDR3 DNA reads as TGTGCCAGTAGTCTACCTTCTTCAGCTTTCTTT.